This TCR beta chain appears in the sequencing data of a study of T cell repertoires in cytomegalovirus infection. As for the study in general: In public TCR beta signatures, there were indications of both CMV infection and matching HLA type.

This clonotype was detected only a few times. Antigen specificity is unknown. TCRdb reprocessed the reads with MiXCR, giving one entry per CDR3 protein. The data hold around 300,000 distinct CDR3 sequences, with around 20% observed a single time. The germline V and J ends were trimmed by 5 bases and 0 bases, with 11 bases remaining between them. The CDR3 extends over 14 amino acids. Germline CDR1 reads DFQATT; CDR2 reads SNEGSKA (reference sequence). This clonotype was sampled from a human donor in good health (CMV status not recorded). Some clones in this sample may be carry-over from other donors' samples. The chain joins TRBV20-1 to TRBJ1-3; maybe TRBD1 (6 bases). Sequences were derived from cultured PBMCs, sampled from culture after CMV antigen stimulation. CDR3 protein: CSAQGLDSGNTIYF. The CDR3, as DNA: TGCAGTGCTCAGGGGCTCGACTCTGGAAACACCATATATTTT.